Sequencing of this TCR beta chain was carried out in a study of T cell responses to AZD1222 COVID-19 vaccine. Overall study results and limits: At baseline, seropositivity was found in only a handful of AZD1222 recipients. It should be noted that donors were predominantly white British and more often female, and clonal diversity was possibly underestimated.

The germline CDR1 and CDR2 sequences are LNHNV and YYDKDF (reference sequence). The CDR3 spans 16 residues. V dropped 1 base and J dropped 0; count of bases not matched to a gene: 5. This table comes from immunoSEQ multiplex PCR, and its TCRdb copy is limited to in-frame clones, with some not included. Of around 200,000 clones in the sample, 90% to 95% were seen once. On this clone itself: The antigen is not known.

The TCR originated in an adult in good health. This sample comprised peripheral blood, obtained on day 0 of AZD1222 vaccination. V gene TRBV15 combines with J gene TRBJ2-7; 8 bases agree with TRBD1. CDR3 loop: CATSRGRTGSSYEQYF. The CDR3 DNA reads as TGTGCCACCAGCAGAGGGAGGACAGGGAGCTCCTACGAGCAGTACTTC.